There are a few counts of the clone carrying this TCR beta chain. Antigen: not known. The CDR3 is 14 residues long. The V and J ends lost 7 bases and 1 base, in that order; junction bases with no gene match: 6. Germline values: CDR1 LNHDA, CDR2 SQIVND (reference sequence). Using immunoSEQ multiplex PCR, the repertoire was profiled, and TCRdb retains in-frame clones only, with some absent. This sample yields some 95,000 clones, of which approximately 85% are seen a single time; 3.5% to 4.5% belongs to the top ten. Exclusion applied to patients with autoimmune disease history or systemic immunosuppression. The sample comes from a study of OX40 agonist ivuxolimab in advanced cancers. On the study more broadly: Patients undergoing dose escalation presented with hepatocellular carcinoma, melanoma, renal cell or head and neck cancer. Among those treated, three patients had partial responses, one with hepatocellular carcinoma and two with cutaneous melanoma. General observations from the study: Circulating CD4+ and CD8+ T cells showed clonal expansion by week 6 at 0.1 to 3.0 mg/kg.

The sequences come from CD4+ or CD8+ T cells sorted from blood, collected in a trial of the OX40 agonist ivuxolimab. The TCR was taken from an adult with an advanced solid tumor such as melanoma, head and neck, liver or kidney cancer. The V and J genes are TRBV19 and TRBJ1-1, with 7 nucleotides matching TRBD1. As DNA, the CDR3 is TGTGCCAGTACCCAGGGACAGCAGAACACTGAAGCTTTCTTT. As protein: CASTQGQQNTEAFF.